The clone carrying this TCR beta chain was counted between two and nine times. Under the authors' procedure: Estimated nucleated cell counts came from reference gene primer amplification. This table comes from immunoSEQ multiplex PCR, and its TCRdb copy is limited to in-frame clones, with some not included. The V and J calls and the clone size are those of that table, but D and trimming were determined from the DNA. The sample holds about 200,000 clones; 80% to 95% are singletons and the top ten take approximately 0.48%. The sample originates from a study of blood T cell repertoires in COVID-19. Study as a whole: Donors in the United States, Italy and Spain gave samples during acute or convalescent COVID-19. T cells, B-cell-depleted T cells, or PBMCs provided the cDNA or gDNA that served as material.

The germline gives CDR1 MNHEY, CDR2 SVGEGT. The CDR3 sequence is 15 residues long. Trimming cost V 5 bases and J 4 bases; bases outside gene matches: 10. The rearrangement joins TRBV6-2 or TRBV6-3 to TRBJ1-2; TRBD1 matches at 7 bases. The receptor's source is a man aged 45-65 years with acute or convalescent COVID-19. Sequencing was performed on peripheral blood. The CDR3 DNA reads as TGTGCCAGCAGTCCGCGACAGGGCCATGGCTATGGCTACACCTTC. Its protein product is CASSPRQGHGYGYTF.